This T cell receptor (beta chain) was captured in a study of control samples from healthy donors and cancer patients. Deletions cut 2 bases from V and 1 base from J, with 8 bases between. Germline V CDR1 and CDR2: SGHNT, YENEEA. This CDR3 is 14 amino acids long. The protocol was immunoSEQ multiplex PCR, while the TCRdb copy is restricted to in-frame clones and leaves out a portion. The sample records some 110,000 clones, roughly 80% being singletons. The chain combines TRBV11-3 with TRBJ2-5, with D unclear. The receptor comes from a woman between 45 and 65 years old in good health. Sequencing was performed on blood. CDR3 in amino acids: CASSLSATQETQYF. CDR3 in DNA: TGTGCCAGCAGCTTATCAGCTACCCAAGAGACCCAGTACTTC.